The 16 T cell receptor beta chains given below trace back to one sample, sequenced in a study of T cells in Graves' hyperthyroidism and ophthalmopathy. Amplification targeted TCR beta CDR3 regions from RNA transcripts. Carried out on the TCR CDR3, a first-round RT-PCR used the HTBI primer set. Each CDR3 protein gets one entry after TCRdb re-called the multiplex PCR reads with MiXCR. Of roughly 380,000 distinct CDR3 sequences in the sample, approximately 13% are singletons; the top ten hold approximately 11%. Sequenced material: blood. These receptors were obtained from a woman aged 60-75 years with Graves' hyperthyroidism.

This clonotype was recorded at least ten times. The rearrangement links TRBV30 to TRBJ1-5; no clear D gene. The CDR3 is 14 amino acids. Germline CDR1 and CDR2: GTSNPN and SVGIG (reference sequence). Trimming removed 0 bases at V and 6 bases at J, with 12 bases between. CDR3 loop: CAWSVWGIGQPQHF. The CDR3 DNA follows: TGTGCCTGGAGTGTATGGGGAATTGGTCAGCCCCAGCATTTT.

This clonotype appeared many times. This chain connects TRBV20-1 to TRBJ2-7; 9 nucleotides align to TRBD1. V was clipped by 3 bases and J by 6 bases; unmatched bases: 9. Germline V gene sequence: CDR1 DFQATT, CDR2 SNEGSKA (reference sequence). The CDR3 runs to 14 residues. This chain's CDR3 is CSASPRTGDSEQYF. CDR3 bases: TGCAGTGCTAGTCCGAGGACAGGGGATTCCGAGCAGTACTTC.

Ten or more counts support this clonotype. This chain links TRBV6-5 with TRBJ2-5, with 11 bases matching TRBD2. Germline loops: CDR1 MNHEY, CDR2 SVGAGI. The junction had 4 bases not matched to a gene; V was cut back by 2 bases and J by 5 bases. The length of the CDR3 is 15 residues. CDR3 DNA sequence: TGTGCCAGCAGTTACATGCCTAGCGGGAGGGAGACCCAGTACTTC. This encodes CASSYMPSGRETQYF.

This clonotype was recorded at least ten times. The chain combines TRBV11-2 with TRBJ2-2; D is unresolved. The CDR3 has 15 residues. Germline values: CDR1 SGHAT, CDR2 FQNNGV. The V gene lost 1 base and the J gene lost 4 bases, with 10 bases spanning the gap. The CDR3 coding sequence is TGTGCCAGCAGCTTAGTAGGAGTACTCACCGGGGAGCTGTTTTTT. Translated, it gives CASSLVGVLTGELFF.

There are a few counts of this clonotype. The genes are TRBV11-2 and TRBJ2-1, with D maybe TRBD2 (5 bases). Trimming left V 5 bases short and J 8 bases short, with 22 bases between. The germline V gene has CDR1 SGHAT and CDR2 FQNNGV. This CDR3 spans 16 amino acids. The CDR3 coding sequence is TGTGCCAGCAGCCATCGCACCCCGGTGGGGAGCTATGAGCAGTTCTTC. Residues: CASSHRTPVGSYEQFF.

Comments on this clonotype: This may be a read error, as it is one base from a much larger clone. This chain connects TRBV30 to TRBJ2-1; 7 nucleotides match TRBD2. Matching the DNA end better, TRBJ2-7 makes the J call doubtful. CDR1 and CDR2 (germline): GTSNPN, SVGIG (reference sequence). The CDR3 is 13 amino acids. CDR3 coding DNA: TGTGCCTGGAGTAGTGGGAGGGTCAATGAGCAGTACTTC. Translation: CAWSSGRVNEQYF.

This clonotype was seen a handful of times. The CDR3 is CASSVAGTTDTQYF. The CDR3 coding sequence is TGTGCCAGCAGCGTAGCGGGAACCACAGATACGCAGTATTTT. The V and J genes are TRBV9 and TRBJ2-3; perhaps TRBD2 as D (5 bases). The CDR3 spans 14 residues. V gave up 0 bases and J gave up 2 bases, with 7 bases separating them. CDR1 SGDLS and CDR2 YYNGEE come from the germline V gene.

This clonotype was found a few times. The chain joins TRBV15 to TRBJ1-4; D remains ambiguous. The CDR3 loop spans 14 amino acids. V lost 0 bases, J lost 8 bases, and 10 bases lay in between. Germline CDR1 and CDR2: LNHNV and YYDKDF (reference sequence). As DNA, the CDR3 is TGTGCCACCAGCAGAGAAGGAAGGGAGGAAAAACTGTTTTTT. Protein sequence: CATSREGREEKLFF.

This clonotype was seen a handful of times. V gene TRBV5-1 combines with J gene TRBJ2-5, with unresolved D. Trimming took off 4 bases at V and 1 base at J, with 8 bases between the two ends. Germline V lookup: CDR1 SGHRS, CDR2 YFSETQ. The length of the CDR3 is 13 residues. The CDR3 DNA sequence: TGCGCCAGCAGCAGACGGCCCCAAGAGACCCAGTACTTC. Translating it yields CASSRRPQETQYF.

The chain is built from TRBV28 and TRBJ2-1, with unresolved D. The germline CDR1 and CDR2 sequences are MDHEN and SYDVKM. Trimming took off 4 bases at V and 0 bases at J, with 13 bases between the two ends. This CDR3 is built from 16 residues. CDR3 DNA sequence: TGTGCCAGCAGTTCCGTGCGGCTTAGCTCCTACAATGAGCAGTTCTTC. Protein: CASSSVRLSSYNEQFF.

The chain joins TRBV6-6 to TRBJ2-1; TRBD2 aligns across 10 bases. The germline gives CDR1 MNHNY, CDR2 SVGAGI (reference sequence). This CDR3 spans 17 amino acids. Germline trimming cut 0 bases from V and 0 bases from J; bases unmatched to any gene: 2. This CDR3 is CASSYSSSGSSYNEQFF. CDR3 bases: TGTGCCAGCAGTTACTCTTCTAGCGGGAGCTCCTACAATGAGCAGTTCTTC.

The table lists this clonotype with many counts. The rearrangement joins TRBV28 to TRBJ2-7; D might be TRBD1 (6 bases). The CDR3 is made up of 11 amino acids. Trimming removed 5 bases at V and 10 bases at J, with 12 bases between. CDR1 is MDHEN and CDR2 is SYDVKM in the germline V gene. The CDR3 is CASSPGQRQYF. The CDR3 coding sequence is TGTGCCAGCAGTCCCGGACAGAGACAGTACTTC. The whole variable domain, remainder taken from reference TRBV28 and TRBJ2-7, is DVKVTQSSRYLVKRTGEKVFLECVQDMDHENMFWYRQDPGLGLRLIYFSYDVKMKEKGDIPEGYSVSREKKERFSLILESASTNQTSMYLCASSPGQRQYFGPGTRLTVT.

This clonotype was seen ten or more times. The genes are TRBV7-8 and TRBJ1-6; the D gene is possibly TRBD1 (6 bases). Trimming pared 0 bases from V and 10 bases from J, leaving 13 bases between. CDR1 and CDR2 from the germline V gene are SGHVS and FQNEAQ. This CDR3 is 15 amino acids long. The CDR3 nucleotides read TGTGCCAGCAGCTTAGCAGGCACAGGGCAATCACCCCTCCACTTT. Its translation: CASSLAGTGQSPLHF. Variable domain in full (rest from reference TRBV7-8 and TRBJ1-6): GAGVSQSPRYKVAKRGQDVALRCDPISGHVSLFWYQQALGQGPEFLTYFQNEAQLDKSGLPSDRFFAERPEGSVSTLKIQRTQQEDSAVYLCASSLAGTGQSPLHFGNGTRLTVT.

This clonotype occurred a few times. V and J are TRBV4-1 and TRBJ2-1; D possibly matches TRBD1 or TRBD2 (5 bases each). CDR3 size: 17 residues. V was cut by 0 bases and J by 1 base, with 13 bases left in between. The germline V gene has CDR1 MGHRA and CDR2 YSYEKL. As DNA, the CDR3 is TGCGCCAGCAGCCAAGATCCCCCGGGACGATCCTACAATGAGCAGTTCTTC. Its translation: CASSQDPPGRSYNEQFF.

The sample holds many counts of this clonotype. CDR3 DNA sequence: TGCAGTGCTCCCGGGACTAGCGGGAGCCTTAGCTCCTACGAGCAGTACTTC. As protein: CSAPGTSGSLSSYEQYF. This rearrangement joins TRBV20-1 to TRBJ2-7; 14 positions match TRBD2. This CDR3 has 17 amino acids. The V and J ends lost 5 bases and 0 bases, in that order; junction bases with no gene match: 9. Germline-derived CDR1 and CDR2 are DFQATT and SNEGSKA (reference sequence).

This clonotype was found a few times. This CDR3 is CASSQDPLAGDTGELFF. CDR3 nucleotide sequence: TGTGCCAGCAGCCAAGATCCCCTAGCGGGAGACACCGGGGAGCTGTTTTTT. The chain couples TRBV4-2 to TRBJ2-2, with 10 bases matching TRBD2. Trimming removed 0 bases from V and 3 bases from J; junction bases left unmatched: 4. This CDR3 spans 17 amino acids. Germline V lookup: CDR1 LGHNA, CDR2 YNFKEQ.